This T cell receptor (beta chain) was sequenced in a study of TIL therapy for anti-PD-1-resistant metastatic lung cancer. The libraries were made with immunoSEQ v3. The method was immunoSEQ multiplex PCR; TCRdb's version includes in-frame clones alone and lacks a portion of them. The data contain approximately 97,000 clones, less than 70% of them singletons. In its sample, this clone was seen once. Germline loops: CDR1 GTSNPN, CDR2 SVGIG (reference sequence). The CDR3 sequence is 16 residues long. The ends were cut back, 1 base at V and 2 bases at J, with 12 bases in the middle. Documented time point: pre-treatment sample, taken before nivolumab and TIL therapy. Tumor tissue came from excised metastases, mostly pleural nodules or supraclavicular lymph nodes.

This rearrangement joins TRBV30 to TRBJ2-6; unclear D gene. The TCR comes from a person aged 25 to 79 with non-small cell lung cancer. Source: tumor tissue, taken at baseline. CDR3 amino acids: CAWSGAFSPGANVLTF. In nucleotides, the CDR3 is TGTGCCTGGAGTGGGGCTTTTTCGCCTGGGGCCAACGTCCTGACTTTC. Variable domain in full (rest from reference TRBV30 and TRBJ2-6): SQTIHQWPATLVQPVGSPLSLECTVEGTSNPNLYWYRQAAGRGLQLLFYSVGIGQISSEVPQNLSASRPQDRQFILSSKKLLLSDSGFYLCAWSGAFSPGANVLTFGAGSRLTVL.